This T cell receptor beta chain came from a study of cytomegalovirus exposure and HLA in healthy donors. Per the germline V gene, CDR1 is LGHNA and CDR2 is YSLEER. The length of the CDR3 is 20 residues. With 0 bases clipped from V and 0 bases from J, the junction kept 13 bases outside the gene matches. This clone was found a few times. What it binds is not known. The study ran its PCR with 60 Vbeta and 13 Jbeta primers. Assay: immunoSEQ multiplex PCR; the TCRdb copy retains only in-frame clones and omits some. The table includes about 110,000 clones, 60% to 85% detected once. Study outcomes and limitations: Specific recognition of CMV antigens was confirmed in vitro for a few chains (all CMV-associated).

The rearrangement uses TRBV4-3 and TRBJ2-3, with 9 bases that match TRBD2. What was sequenced was PBMCs. This receptor was obtained from a male donor in good health and CMV-seropositive. The CDR3 bases are TGCGCCAGCAGCCAAGAACGGGGGGCGGGAGGGATTGCTAGCACAGATACGCAGTATTTT. Translating gives CASSQERGAGGIASTDTQYF.